This entry features one T cell receptor (beta chain) sequence. The CDR3 covers 14 residues. Germline CDR1 and CDR2: SQVTM and ANQGSEA. The V end was cut by 6 bases, the J end by 4 bases, with 19 bases between. The data stem from a study of blood T cell repertoires in COVID-19. TCRdb's table, derived via immunoSEQ multiplex PCR, lists solely in-frame clones and lacks some. This table has roughly 300,000 clones, about 89% appearing once. The gene calls are TRBV29-1 and TRBJ2-7; possibly TRBD2 for D (6 bases). The clonotype comes from a woman aged 50 to 60 who had recovered from COVID-19. Specimen: peripheral blood. This CDR3 reads CSVTPRTSQYEQYF. For the CDR3, the DNA is TGCAGCGTGACCCCTCGTACTAGCCAATACGAGCAGTACTTC.